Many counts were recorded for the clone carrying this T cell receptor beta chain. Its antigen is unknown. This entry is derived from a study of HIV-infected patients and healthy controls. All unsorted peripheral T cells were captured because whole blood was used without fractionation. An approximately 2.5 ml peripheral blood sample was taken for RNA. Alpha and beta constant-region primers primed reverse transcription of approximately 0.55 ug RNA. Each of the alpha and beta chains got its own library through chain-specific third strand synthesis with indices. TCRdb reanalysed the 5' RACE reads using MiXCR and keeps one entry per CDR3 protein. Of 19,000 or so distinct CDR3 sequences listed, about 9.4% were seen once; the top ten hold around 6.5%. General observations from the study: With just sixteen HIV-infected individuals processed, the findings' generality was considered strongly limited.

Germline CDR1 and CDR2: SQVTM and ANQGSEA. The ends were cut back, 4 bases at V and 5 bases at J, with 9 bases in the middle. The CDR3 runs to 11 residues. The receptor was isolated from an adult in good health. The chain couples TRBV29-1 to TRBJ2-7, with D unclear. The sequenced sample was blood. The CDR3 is CSVAGTHEQYF. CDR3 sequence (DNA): TGCAGCGTTGCAGGCACCCACGAGCAGTACTTC.